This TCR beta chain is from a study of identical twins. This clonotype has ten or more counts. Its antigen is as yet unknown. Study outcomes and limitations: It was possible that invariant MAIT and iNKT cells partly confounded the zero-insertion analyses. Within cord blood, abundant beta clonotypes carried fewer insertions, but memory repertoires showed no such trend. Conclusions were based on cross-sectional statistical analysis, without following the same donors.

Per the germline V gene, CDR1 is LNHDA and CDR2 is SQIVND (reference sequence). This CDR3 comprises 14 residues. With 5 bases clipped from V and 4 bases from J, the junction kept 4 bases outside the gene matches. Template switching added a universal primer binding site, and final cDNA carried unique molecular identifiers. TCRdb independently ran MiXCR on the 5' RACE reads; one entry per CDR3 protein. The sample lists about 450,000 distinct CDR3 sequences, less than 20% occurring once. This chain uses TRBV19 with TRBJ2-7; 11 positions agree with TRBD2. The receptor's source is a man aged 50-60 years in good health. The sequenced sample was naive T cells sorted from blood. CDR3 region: CASSRLAGRYEQYF. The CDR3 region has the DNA TGTGCCAGTAGTCGACTAGCGGGGAGATACGAGCAGTACTTC.